This T cell receptor (beta chain) emerged from a study of identifying expanded T cells in peripheral blood. Clones were read by immunoSEQ multiplex PCR, and TCRdb kept only the in-frame ones, dropping some. The table lists approximately 63,000 clones, 80% to 90% of them singletons, with roughly 4.5% in the top ten. Trimming took off 4 bases at V and 3 bases at J, with 21 bases between the two ends. CDR3 length: 18 amino acids. Germline CDR1 SGHDN, CDR2 FVKESK. The TCR comes from a person between 18 and 70 years old in good health. Input material: blood. The chain is built from TRBV14 and TRBJ1-4; no clear D. Written as DNA, the CDR3 is TGTGCCAGCAGCCTCCGGGCCGCCCGGACCGGGGCTAATGAAAAACTGTTTTTT. This sequence encodes CASSLRAARTGANEKLFF.